This is a list of T cell receptor beta chains from one sample in a study of blood T cells in healthy people across ages. TCRdb recomputed calls from the 5' RACE reads with MiXCR, one row per CDR3 protein. Of roughly 800,000 distinct CDR3 sequences in the sample, about 62% were seen once. The sequenced sample consisted of blood. These receptors all stem from a man between 25 and 39 years old in good health. Both conserved end residues are part of each CDR3. Each record gives: J gene, D gene, V gene, clone size, CDR3 protein, CDR3 DNA. The D gene is left open where the match is weak. Only part of the rows carry a size: once, few, many, or a class if the clone is expanded.

>TRBJ2-1|.|TRBV7-8|.
CASSFSVREQFF
TGTGCCAGCAGCTTCTCGGTGAGGGAGCAGTTCTTC
>TRBJ2-7|.|TRBV15|few
CATSRLAWDYEQYF
TGTGCCACCAGCAGACTAGCGTGGGACTACGAGCAGTACTTC
>TRBJ2-7|.|TRBV29-1|few
CSVCFVSSTHTYEQYF
TGCAGCGTTTGTTTTGTGTCCTCAACCCACACCTACGAGCAGTACTTC
>TRBJ2-3|TRBD2|TRBV28|.
CASGAGTSTDTQYF
TGTGCCAGTGGAGCGGGGACTAGCACAGATACGCAGTATTTT
>TRBJ2-3|.|TRBV5-1|.
CASSLEGRSATDTQYF
TGCGCCAGCAGCTTGGAAGGCCGCTCGGCGACAGATACGCAGTATTTT
>TRBJ2-1|.|TRBV29-1|.
CSVPVAQGYNEQFF
TGCAGCGTCCCCGTTGCCCAGGGATACAATGAGCAGTTCTTC
>TRBJ2-1|.|TRBV20-1|.
CSARVFGGPGNEQFF
TGCAGTGCTAGAGTCTTCGGGGGGCCGGGCAATGAGCAGTTCTTC
>TRBJ2-7|.|TRBV5-1|.
CASSRGGDSYEQYF
TGCGCCAGCAGCCGCGGGGGCGACTCCTACGAGCAGTACTTC
>TRBJ2-7|.|TRBV27|.
CASSRSKASSNYEQYF
TGTGCCAGCAGTCGATCAAAGGCTTCTAGTAACTACGAGCAGTACTTC
>TRBJ2-3|TRBD1|TRBV18|.
CASSRQGAKDTQYF
TGTGCCAGCTCACGACAGGGGGCGAAAGATACGCAGTATTTT
>TRBJ2-7|.|TRBV7-2|.
CASSLGSGIQYEQYF
TGTGCCAGCAGCCTGGGCTCTGGGATTCAATACGAGCAGTACTTC
>TRBJ1-6|TRBD1|TRBV20-1|.
CSAPGTGDNNSPLHF
TGCAGTGCTCCCGGGACAGGGGACAATAATTCACCCCTCCACTTT
>TRBJ2-7|.|TRBV20-1|.
CSARVAKSYEQYF
TGCAGTGCTAGAGTAGCAAAGTCATACGAGCAGTACTTC
>TRBJ2-5|.|TRBV7-2|.
CASSVFVGEETQYF
TGTGCCAGCAGCGTATTCGTGGGTGAAGAGACCCAGTACTTC
>TRBJ2-7|TRBD2|TRBV12-3/TRBV12-4|.
CASTRRSASGRVVGPWEQYF
TGTGCCAGCACCCGACGATCGGCTAGCGGGAGGGTAGTTGGTCCGTGGGAGCAGTACTTC
>TRBJ1-2|TRBD1|TRBV25-1|few
CASSGGTAAGYTF
TGTGCCAGCAGTGGAGGGACAGCCGCCGGCTACACCTTC
>TRBJ2-3|.|TRBV25-1|.
CASSGGLNTDTQYF
TGTGCCAGCAGTGGTGGGCTCAACACAGATACGCAGTATTTT
>TRBJ2-2|TRBD1|TRBV12-3/TRBV12-4|.
CASSLRTGGAGELFF
TGTGCCAGCAGTTTAAGGACAGGGGGGGCCGGGGAGCTGTTTTTT
>TRBJ1-5|TRBD1|TRBV18|.
CASSPSGDRGNQPQHF
TGTGCCAGCTCACCTTCTGGCGACAGGGGTAATCAGCCCCAGCATTTT
>TRBJ2-1|.|TRBV6-5|few
CASSVIEGNEQFF
TGTGCCAGCAGTGTTATTGAGGGCAATGAGCAGTTCTTC
>TRBJ2-7|.|TRBV20-1|.
CSAIKDIYEQYF
TGCAGTGCTATAAAGGACATCTACGAGCAGTACTTC
>TRBJ2-1|TRBD2|TRBV4-2|once
CASSQDCAGGPKSYNEQFF
TGTGCCAGCAGCCAAGATTGTGCGGGAGGGCCTAAGAGCTACAATGAGCAGTTCTTC
>TRBJ2-3|TRBD1|TRBV20-1|once
CSADRGATDTQYF
TGCAGTGCTGACAGGGGAGCCACAGATACGCAGTATTTT
>TRBJ2-7|.|TRBV13|.
CASSAGVRREQYF
TGTGCCAGCAGCGCAGGGGTTCGTCGCGAGCAGTACTTC
>TRBJ2-5|TRBD2|TRBV7-7|.
CASSEDQGGETQYF
TGTGCCAGCAGCGAGGACCAGGGAGGGGAGACCCAGTACTTC
>TRBJ2-3|.|TRBV3-1|.
CASSQGRGDTDTQYF
TGTGCCAGCAGCCAAGGCCGCGGGGACACAGATACGCAGTATTTT
>TRBJ2-1|TRBD1|TRBV5-1|.
CASRGLLQGAGNEQFF
TGCGCCAGCAGGGGACTCTTACAGGGGGCGGGCAATGAGCAGTTCTTC